The sample holds a few counts of the clone carrying this T cell receptor (beta chain). Its antigen remains unidentified. The data derive from a study of T cell repertoires in cytomegalovirus infection. V shed 6 bases and J 5 bases; nucleotides not matched to a gene: 11. Germline loops: CDR1 SEHNR, CDR2 FQNEAQ (reference sequence). There are 15 residues in the CDR3. TCRdb redid the calling of the reads with MiXCR, one entry per CDR3 protein. The sample yields hundreds of thousands of distinct CDR3 sequences, roughly 15% seen once. Study results and limitations: HLA-C-restricted CMV clonotypes gave the most frequent clonotype in two of eight donors.

This TCR derives from a human donor in good health (CMV status not recorded). Some clones in this sample may be carry-over from other donors' samples. Sequencing used PBMCs. The rearrangement uses TRBV7-9 and TRBJ2-7; TRBD1 aligns across 9 bases. The CDR3 protein is CASSFGQGILNEQYF. The CDR3 coding sequence is TGTGCCAGCAGTTTTGGACAGGGGATACTTAACGAGCAGTACTTC.